Following are 19 T cell receptor beta chains from one sample sequenced in a study of long-term antiretroviral therapy in people with HIV. The assay, immunoSEQ v3.0, was run at survey level. TCRdb keeps only in-frame clones here, not all; method: immunoSEQ multiplex PCR. The table shows around 11,000 clones, with around 89% occurring only once. The source was unsorted PBMCs, collected 0.2 years before starting antiretroviral therapy. These TCRs come from a middle-aged woman with HIV.

The rearrangement links TRBV30 to TRBJ1-5; 7 bases fit TRBD1. Germline assignment: CDR1 GTSNPN and CDR2 SVGIG (reference sequence). V trimming: 2 bases; J trimming: 5 bases; junction bases outside the gene matches: 3. This CDR3 has 13 residues. CDR3 sequence: CAWSSGGDQPQHF. For the CDR3, the DNA is TGTGCCTGGAGTTCAGGGGGAGATCAGCCCCAGCATTTT.

The CDR3, as DNA: TGTGCCAGCAGTTATATCTTGCGGGGGGGCCTGAAGACCCAGTACTTC. The encoded protein is CASSYILRGGLKTQYF. The chain has TRBV6-5 and TRBJ2-5; TRBD2 agrees at 9 bases. This CDR3 contains 16 residues. The germline CDR1 and CDR2 sequences are MNHEY and SVGAGI. J lost 6 bases, V lost 3 bases, and 11 bases had no gene match.

The rearrangement links TRBV10-3 to TRBJ1-1, with 7 bases aligning to TRBD1. The germline gives CDR1 ENHRY, CDR2 SYGVKD. V dropped 5 bases and J dropped 9; count of bases not matched to a gene: 9. This CDR3 is built from 13 residues. This CDR3 reads CAISTGDSMKAFF. CDR3 DNA: TGTGCCATCAGTACAGGGGATTCCATGAAAGCTTTCTTT.

Here the CDR3 DNA reads TGTGCCAGCAGCTTGGGCGGGGAGTACGAGCAGTACTTC. Translated, it gives CASSLGGEYEQYF. The rearrangement joins TRBV7-7 to TRBJ2-7; the D gene is possibly TRBD2 (6 bases). The germline V gene encodes CDR1 SSHAT and CDR2 FNYEAQ (reference sequence). V lost 3 bases and J 4 bases, leaving 10 bases between the germline ends. The CDR3 is 13 amino acids.

The gene calls are TRBV5-1 and TRBJ2-5; TRBD2 matches 9 bases. This CDR3 region has 15 residues. Per germline, CDR1 SGHRS and CDR2 YFSETQ. Trimming cost V 0 bases and J 5 bases; bases outside gene matches: 5. The CDR3 DNA follows: TGCGCCAGCAGCTTGGTCCCTAGCGGGGTGGAGACCCAGTACTTC. Its translation: CASSLVPSGVETQYF. Supplemented by reference TRBV5-1 and TRBJ2-5, the full variable domain reads KAGVTQTPRYLIKTRGQQVTLSCSPISGHRSVSWYQQTPGQGLQFLFEYFSETQRNKGNFPGRFSGRQFSNSRSEMNVSTLELGDSALYLCASSLVPSGVETQYFGPGTRLLVL.

The chain carries TRBV4-1 and TRBJ2-3; unclear D gene. V dropped 1 base and J dropped 2 bases, with 7 bases sitting between them. This CDR3 comprises 14 residues. Germline V gene data show CDR1 as MGHRA and CDR2 as YSYEKL. The CDR3 DNA reads TGCGCCAGCAGCCAAGTAAGGGCCACAGATACGCAGTATTTT. Translating it yields CASSQVRATDTQYF.

The chain joins TRBV19 to TRBJ1-3; D is undetermined. The CDR3 totals 13 residues. V lost 5 bases, J lost 4 bases, and 9 bases lay in between. CDR1 LNHDA and CDR2 SQIVND come from the germline V gene (reference sequence). Here the CDR3 reads CASSVLGGNTIYF. The CDR3 DNA follows: TGTGCCAGTAGTGTACTAGGAGGAAACACCATATATTTT.

In its sample, this clone was seen once. The chain joins TRBV21-1 to TRBJ2-7; the table's D call, TRBD1, was not checked against the DNA. TRBV21-1 is listed as a pseudogene. CDR3 length: 14 amino acids. CDR3 bases: TGTGCCAGCAGGCTCAACAGGGGTACCTACGAGCAGTACTTC. It specifies CASRLNRGTYEQYF.

The chain joins TRBV11-2 to TRBJ1-2, with D hard to call. The CDR3 spans 14 residues. V gave up 4 bases and J gave up 4 bases, with 13 bases separating them. Germline CDR1 is SGHAT and CDR2 is FQNNGV. CDR3 sequence reads: CASSSTVLGYGYTF. CDR3 DNA sequence: TGTGCCAGCAGCTCGACCGTTCTGGGCTATGGCTACACCTTC.

The rearrangement links TRBV6-5 to TRBJ2-5, with D tentatively TRBD1 (5 bases). Trimming took off 5 bases at V and 7 bases at J, with 11 bases between the two ends. From germline, CDR1 is MNHEY and CDR2 SVGAGI. The CDR3 contains 12 residues. CDR3 DNA sequence: TGTGCCAGCAGTCGCATTAGGGGGACCCAGTACTTC. Translation: CASSRIRGTQYF.

This clone was counted a single time. The chain recombines TRBV6-5 with TRBJ2-7; 10 bases map to TRBD2. The germline V gene has CDR1 MNHEY and CDR2 SVGAGI. The CDR3 has 15 amino acids. After removal of 5 bases from V and 0 bases from J, the junction contained 4 bases not matched to a gene. The CDR3 loop is CASSRTSGSSYEQYF. The CDR3, as DNA: TGTGCCAGCAGTCGGACTAGCGGAAGCTCCTACGAGCAGTACTTC.

J is TRBJ2-4 and V is TRBV19, with TRBD1 identical over 8 bases. This CDR3 has 19 residues. Trimming removed 6 bases from V and 2 bases from J; junction bases left unmatched: 18. Germline assignment: CDR1 LNHDA and CDR2 SQIVND (reference sequence). CDR3 nucleotides: TGTGCCAGTAGGAGACGTCATGCGGACAGGGCTGGGACCAAAAACATTCAGTACTTC. It codes for CASRRRHADRAGTKNIQYF.

The rearrangement links TRBV6-6 to TRBJ2-7; D gene uncertain. The V end lost 0 bases, the J end lost 3 bases, and 12 bases lay between the germline ends. This CDR3 is 15 amino acids long. Per the germline V gene, CDR1 is MNHNY and CDR2 is SVGAGI (reference sequence). The CDR3 nucleotides read TGTGCCAGCAGTTACTCGACATCGGACGTCTACGAGCAGTACTTC. This encodes CASSYSTSDVYEQYF.

This chain connects TRBV2 to TRBJ2-7; D may be TRBD2 (5 bases). The CDR3 length is 11 residues. CDR1 SNHLY and CDR2 FYNNEI come from the germline V gene. The V end was cut by 5 bases, the J end by 4 bases, with 6 bases between. Here the CDR3 reads CASSSGYEQYF. Here the CDR3 DNA reads TGTGCCAGCAGTTCGGGGTACGAGCAGTACTTC.

This rearrangement joins TRBV6-5 to TRBJ2-4, with D unclear. The V end lost 6 bases, the J end lost 0 bases, and 12 bases lay between the germline ends. Per germline, CDR1 MNHEY and CDR2 SVGAGI. This CDR3 contains 15 residues. CDR3 residues: CASSPLPGAKNIQYF. The CDR3 DNA is TGTGCCAGCAGCCCCCTGCCAGGAGCCAAAAACATTCAGTACTTC.

This chain joins TRBV4-3 and TRBJ2-1; TRBD1 aligns across 12 bases. Trimming at V came to 4 bases and at J to 8 bases, leaving 6 bases not matched to a gene. The CDR3 is 15 amino acids. Germline CDR1 and CDR2: LGHNA and YSLEER. CDR3 sequence reads: CASSPRDRGRDEQFF. DNA for the CDR3: TGCGCCAGCAGCCCCCGGGACAGGGGGCGCGATGAGCAGTTCTTC.

This clone was seen once. The V call is TRBV4-3, the J call TRBJ1-3; 7 bases are shared with TRBD1. Per germline, CDR1 LGHNA and CDR2 YSLEER. The junction had 5 bases not matched to a gene; V was cut back by 5 bases and J by 1 base. CDR3 size: 15 residues. The CDR3 region has the DNA TGCGCCAGCAGCTACGACAGGGTGTCTGGAAACACCATATATTTT. Encoded protein: CASSYDRVSGNTIYF.

CDR3: CAWTGTSGGNTGELFF. The CDR3 DNA sequence: TGTGCCTGGACCGGGACTAGCGGGGGGAACACCGGGGAGCTGTTTTTT. The chain recombines TRBV30 with TRBJ2-2; 14 nucleotides match TRBD2. After removal of 4 bases from V and 1 base from J, the junction contained 2 bases not matched to a gene. CDR1 and CDR2 from the germline V gene are GTSNPN and SVGIG (reference sequence). The CDR3 length is 16 residues. Combining the CDR3 with reference TRBV30 and TRBJ2-2 gives the whole variable domain SQTIHQWPATLVQPVGSPLSLECTVEGTSNPNLYWYRQAAGRGLQLLFYSVGIGQISSEVPQNLSASRPQDRQFILSSKKLLLSDSGFYLCAWTGTSGGNTGELFFGEGSRLTVL.

The chain is built from TRBV30 and TRBJ1-2, with a tentative D call TRBD1 (6 bases). The CDR3 totals 13 residues. Germline V CDR1 and CDR2: GTSNPN, SVGIG (reference sequence). Trimming removed 0 bases from V and 8 bases from J, with 13 bases in between. The CDR3 reads CAWSVGQGNGYTF. CDR3 in DNA: TGTGCCTGGAGTGTCGGGCAGGGGAACGGCTACACCTTC.